This T cell receptor (beta chain) was captured by sequencing in a study of blood T cell repertoires in COVID-19 (dated by TCRdb to the early 2020s). Some background on the complete study: Samples from collaborators originated in the United States, Italy and Spain and spanned both the acute and convalescent phases of COVID-19. Deeply sampled blood TCRbeta repertoires from subjects exposed to, actively infected with, or recovered from COVID-19 were included in the dataset. The repertoires were made available in a free public database intended to serve as a resource for research on the immune response to SARS-CoV-2. A de-identified subject ID, COVID-19 status, age in years and sex were almost always included in the sample metadata. The material from the prospective study consisted of cDNA or gDNA derived from T cells, B-cell-depleted T cells, or PBMCs. Where HLA class I and class II types were available, the types were taken from metadata supplied by the sample provider, not from assay-based typing. The samples were drawn from the first 160 participants of the ongoing ImmuneRACE study and from some 1,300 subjects provided by 6 global collaborators. Study-level results and caveats: Clinical and demographic metadata were provided uncurated, with the amount varying by source and participant.

Collaborating institutions collected whole blood in K2EDTA tubes following their own protocols. For TCRbeta analysis, collaborator samples were shipped as frozen whole blood, as isolated PBMCs, or as DNA extracted from either sample type. A word on this clone: Its antigen remains unidentified. No base quality information exists; no much larger clone differs at one position.

TCRbeta CDR3 regions were amplified from genomic DNA using the immunoSEQ Assay, a bias-controlled multiplex PCR. The study's processing was this. The number of nucleated cells in each sample was estimated by amplification of reference gene primers within the assay. Sequence reads were collapsed and filtered to measure the absolute abundance of every unique TCRbeta CDR3 rearrangement. For each sample, productive Simpson clonality was calculated by taking the square root of Simpson's diversity index across productive rearrangements. In TCRdb, the immuneACCESS table is reduced to in-frame sequences with V and J assigned. These tables do not hold every clone; where another copy was compared, an unresolved V gene accounts for under half, and the others remain unexplained. The V and J calls and clone size are taken from that table; D and trimming were inferred from the DNA. Recorded for this sample are more than 250,000 clones; about 82% of them occurred a single time. The leading ten clones occupy around 1.5% of the sample.

The germline V gene encodes CDR1 SGHRS and CDR2 YFSETQ. Taken from cysteine to phenylalanine, the CDR3 has 13 residues. Only the CDR3 region is kept as DNA, spanning 39 bases read in frame from base 1. V and J lose 3 bases and 5 bases, and a span of 12 bases separates them. This sequence originates from a woman between 50 and 59 years old with acute or convalescent COVID-19. The chain employs TRBV5-1 and TRBJ2-7; the D gene is perhaps TRBD1, from 6 matching bases. What was sequenced was peripheral blood. The CDR3 has the sequence CASSWASGDEQYF. The base sequence is TGCGCCAGCAGCTGGGCGTCAGGGGACGAGCAGTACTTC.